This T cell receptor beta chain emerged from a study of blood T cell repertoires in COVID-19. Across the study: Acute and convalescent COVID-19 specimens originated in the United States, Italy and Spain. In each case, the material was cDNA or gDNA derived from T cells, B-cell-depleted T cells, or PBMCs.

This clone occurred once. Sequencing used immunoSEQ multiplex PCR; TCRdb keeps in-frame clones, though not all of them. The table records around 100,000 clones, 87% of them present only once. This CDR3 region has 15 residues. Germline CDR1 MDHEN, CDR2 SYDVKM. V was clipped by 3 bases and J by 6 bases; unmatched bases: 5. Sequences were obtained from peripheral blood. V usage is TRBV28 and J usage is TRBJ1-5; 10 positions match TRBD1. This receptor was obtained from a woman aged 45-59 years with COVID-19, enrolled during active disease. CDR3 coding DNA: TGTGCCAGCAGTTTTTCCGGGACAGGGGTTCAGCCCCAGCATTTT. Translating gives CASSFSGTGVQPQHF. Together with reference TRBV28 and TRBJ1-5, the CDR3 gives the full variable domain: DVKVTQSSRYLVKRTGEKVFLECVQDMDHENMFWYRQDPGLGLRLIYFSYDVKMKEKGDIPEGYSVSREKKERFSLILESASTNQTSMYLCASSFSGTGVQPQHFGDGTRLSIL.